The 28 T cell receptor beta chains in this list originate from one sample, sequenced in a study of radiation and T cells in renal cell carcinoma. The repertoire was sequenced with immunoSEQ multiplex PCR; TCRdb's copy has only in-frame clones and lacks some. The sample has 100,000 to 150,000 clones, 88% seen once. The sample's time point: blood 2 weeks post-SBRT. Treatment noted: 15 Gy SBRT to primary tumor, nephrectomy 4 weeks later. Sequencing used blood, obtained from a patient whose treatment included radiotherapy and nephrectomy. These receptors were collected from a woman in her 70s with renal cell carcinoma.

This chain connects TRBV18 to TRBJ1-1, with no clear D. There are 11 residues in the CDR3. Per the germline V gene, CDR1 is KGHSH and CDR2 is LQKENI. The germline V and J ends were trimmed by 7 bases and 4 bases, with 7 bases remaining between them. The CDR3 sequence is CASLDLTEAFF. For the CDR3, the DNA is TGTGCCAGCTTAGACCTCACTGAAGCTTTCTTT.

The CDR3 sequence is CASSQDWGLGDTQYF. DNA of the CDR3: TGCGCCAGCAGCCAAGATTGGGGGCTGGGAGATACGCAGTATTTT. The J gene is TRBJ2-3, the V gene TRBV4-1; tentatively, D is TRBD1 (6 bases). There are 15 residues in the CDR3. V was trimmed by 0 bases and J by 5 bases, leaving 12 bases between them. CDR1 and CDR2 (germline): MGHRA, YSYEKL.

This clone is a singleton in its sample. The V call is TRBV6-1, the J call TRBJ1-4, with D maybe TRBD1 (5 bases). Germline CDR1 MNHNS, CDR2 SASEGT. There are 14 residues in the CDR3. V was cut by 5 bases and J by 6 bases, with 13 bases left in between. The CDR3 sequence is CASSPGTPYEKLFF. As DNA, the CDR3 is TGTGCCAGCAGTCCCGGGACCCCCTATGAAAAACTGTTTTTT.

This clone came up once. The rearrangement links TRBV5-6 to TRBJ2-1; TRBD1 matches 8 bases. The length of the CDR3 is 15 residues. Germline CDR1 is SGHDT and CDR2 is YYEEEE. Trimming took 4 bases from V and 2 from J; bases not matched to a gene: 5. The CDR3 region is CASSEPGQAYNEQFF. The DNA for the CDR3 is TGTGCCAGCAGCGAGCCGGGACAGGCCTACAATGAGCAGTTCTTC.

This chain connects TRBV19 to TRBJ1-1, with a weak D call TRBD1 (5 bases). Trimming stripped 3 bases from V and 11 bases from J, with 10 bases between. The germline V gene has CDR1 LNHDA and CDR2 SQIVND (reference sequence). This CDR3 is 11 amino acids long. CDR3: CASSMARAAFF. The CDR3 DNA sequence: TGTGCCAGTAGTATGGCCAGGGCCGCTTTCTTT.

The V gene is TRBV11-1, the J gene TRBJ2-7, with 7 bases that match TRBD1. CDR3 length equals 13 residues. Germline-derived CDR1 and CDR2 are SGHAT and FQDESV (reference sequence). With V trimmed by 2 bases and J by 5 bases, 3 bases remained unmatched. The CDR3 region has the DNA TGTGCCAGCAGCTTAACAGGGGCCAACGAGCAGTACTTC. Translated: CASSLTGANEQYF.

The chain has TRBV4-3 and TRBJ1-6, with D possibly being TRBD1 (6 bases). This CDR3 is 14 amino acids long. In germline, CDR1 is LGHNA, CDR2 YSLEER. V was trimmed by 0 bases and J by 11 bases, leaving 11 bases between them. Here the CDR3 reads CASSQEPRGAPLHF. CDR3 DNA sequence: TGCGCCAGCAGCCAAGAGCCAAGGGGGGCACCCCTCCACTTT.

This clone was picked up a small number of times. The gene calls are TRBV13 and TRBJ1-1, with D hard to call. Looked up from germline, CDR1 is PRHDT and CDR2 is FYEKMQ (reference sequence). Trimming removed 6 bases at V and 9 bases at J, with 11 bases between. The CDR3 is 11 residues long. The CDR3 reads CASSTEIQAFF. CDR3 sequence (DNA): TGTGCCAGCAGTACTGAGATCCAAGCTTTCTTT.

CDR3 amino acids: CATRDRPNTEAFF. The CDR3 DNA reads as TGTGCCACTCGGGACAGGCCGAACACTGAAGCTTTCTTT. The chain uses TRBV19 and TRBJ1-1, with 8 bases that match TRBD1. Germline CDR1 and CDR2: LNHDA and SQIVND (reference sequence). V shed 10 bases and J 1 base; nucleotides not matched to a gene: 5. The CDR3 loop spans 13 amino acids.

As regards this clone: The junction departs from the called germline gene at one end, perhaps through a read error. The chain carries TRBV28 and TRBJ1-1, with 10 bases identical to TRBD1. The CDR3 consists of 15 residues. Germline CDR1 reads MDHEN; CDR2 reads SYDVKM. The CDR3 spells CASRLSGTGVPEAFF. The CDR3 nucleotides are TGTGCCAGCAGATTATCCGGGACAGGGGTCCCTGAAGCTTTCTTT.

The J gene is TRBJ1-1, the V gene TRBV5-1; possible D gene TRBD1, 6 bases. The CDR3 loop spans 14 amino acids. The V end lost 4 bases, the J end lost 5 bases, and 15 bases lay between the germline ends. The V gene's germline CDR1 is SGHRS and CDR2 YFSETQ. CDR3 sequence: CASSTDQGNTEAFF. The CDR3 DNA reads TGCGCCAGCAGCACCGACCAGGGGAATACTGAAGCTTTCTTT.

The J gene is TRBJ1-4, the V gene TRBV7-9; D is unclear. V was pared by 0 bases and J by 8 bases, with 16 bases between. The CDR3 totals 16 residues. Germline values: CDR1 SEHNR, CDR2 FQNEAQ (reference sequence). CDR3 bases: TGTGCCAGCAGCTTAGCGCGGCCGGACGGAGGAGAAAAACTGTTTTTT. Translating gives CASSLARPDGGEKLFF.

V usage is TRBV19 and J usage is TRBJ1-5; D may be TRBD1 (6 bases). Germline-derived CDR1 and CDR2 are LNHDA and SQIVND (reference sequence). This CDR3 is 15 amino acids long. The ends were cut back, 4 bases at V and 1 base at J, with 11 bases in the middle. The CDR3 here is CASSNRDRSNQPQHF. The CDR3 coding sequence is TGTGCCAGTAGTAACAGGGATAGGAGCAATCAGCCCCAGCATTTT.

The chain joins TRBV30 to TRBJ2-1; 12 nucleotides align to TRBD2. The V gene's germline CDR1 is GTSNPN and CDR2 SVGIG (reference sequence). The CDR3 contains 14 residues. The V and J ends lost 1 base and 9 bases, in that order; junction bases with no gene match: 4. The CDR3: CAWSASGGAGEQFF. The DNA for the CDR3 is TGTGCCTGGAGTGCTAGCGGGGGGGCGGGTGAGCAGTTCTTC. Based on the CDR3 plus reference TRBV30 and TRBJ2-1, the full variable domain is SQTIHQWPATLVQPVGSPLSLECTVEGTSNPNLYWYRQAAGRGLQLLFYSVGIGQISSEVPQNLSASRPQDRQFILSSKKLLLSDSGFYLCAWSASGGAGEQFFGPGTRLTVL.

The chain joins TRBV6-6 to TRBJ1-1; D is unresolved. Trimming shortened V by 4 bases and J by 1 base, and 10 bases separated the two germline ends. There are 14 residues in the CDR3. CDR1 and CDR2 (germline): MNHNY, SVGAGI (reference sequence). The CDR3 loop reads CASSSPVKNTEAFF. CDR3 coding DNA: TGTGCCAGCAGTTCTCCAGTTAAGAACACTGAAGCTTTCTTT.

This clone was counted a few times. The rearrangement joins TRBV7-8 to TRBJ2-2, with D unresolved. Germline CDR1 and CDR2: SGHVS and FQNEAQ. This CDR3 is built from 13 residues. Trimming took 4 bases from V and 5 from J, leaving 8 bases between them. The CDR3 DNA sequence: TGTGCCAGCAGCTCGAGCGAAACCGGGGAGCTGTTTTTT. Protein product: CASSSSETGELFF.

This chain uses TRBV4-3 with TRBJ1-6; tentative D call: TRBD1 (5 bases). The ends were cut back, 3 bases at V and 6 bases at J, with 12 bases in the middle. Germline V lookup: CDR1 LGHNA, CDR2 YSLEER. This CDR3 is 15 amino acids long. CDR3 DNA sequence: TGCGCCAGCAGCCAGCGGGACCTTCGTAATTCACCCCTCCACTTT. Translating it yields CASSQRDLRNSPLHF.

This chain uses TRBV5-1 with TRBJ1-1; no reliable D call. The CDR3 has 14 residues. Germline CDR1 and CDR2: SGHRS and YFSETQ. Trimming shortened V by 3 bases and J by 5 bases, and 14 bases separated the two germline ends. CDR3 nucleotide sequence: TGCGCCAGCAGCTCACAAGCCCTGGGGACTGAAGCTTTCTTT. Translating it yields CASSSQALGTEAFF.

This rearrangement joins TRBV28 to TRBJ2-7, with TRBD1 matching over 9 bases. The germline V gene encodes CDR1 MDHEN and CDR2 SYDVKM. CDR3 length: 14 amino acids. The J segment lost 4 bases and the V segment lost 3 bases, leaving 4 bases of the junction unmatched. In DNA form, the CDR3 reads TGTGCCAGCAGTTTGGACAGGGGTCCATACGAGCAGTACTTC. Its protein is CASSLDRGPYEQYF. Filled out from reference TRBV28 and TRBJ2-7, the complete variable domain reads DVKVTQSSRYLVKRTGEKVFLECVQDMDHENMFWYRQDPGLGLRLIYFSYDVKMKEKGDIPEGYSVSREKKERFSLILESASTNQTSMYLCASSLDRGPYEQYFGPGTRLTVT.

J is TRBJ1-6 and V is TRBV6-1; 10 positions match TRBD1. The CDR3 consists of 16 residues. J gave up 8 bases and V 3 bases, and 7 bases lay outside the gene matches. Germline V gene data show CDR1 as MNHNS and CDR2 as SASEGT. CDR3 DNA sequence: TGTGCCAGCAGTGATCCCCGAGGACAGGGGGATTCACCCCTCCACTTT. Amino acid sequence: CASSDPRGQGDSPLHF.

The V gene is TRBV4-3, the J gene TRBJ2-2, with TRBD1 matching 10 bases. CDR1 and CDR2 (germline): LGHNA, YSLEER. The CDR3 runs to 19 residues. The V and J ends lost 1 base and 4 bases, in that order; junction bases with no gene match: 12. CDR3 DNA sequence: TGCGCCAGCAGCCAAGGGGGGACAGGGGAGGTAGTTGGCACCGGGGAGCTGTTTTTT. Translation gives CASSQGGTGEVVGTGELFF.

The V and J genes are TRBV30 and TRBJ1-6; D not certain. Between the trimmed V and J ends, which lost 5 bases and 10 bases, there was a span of 12 bases. The CDR3 covers 12 residues. CDR1 is GTSNPN and CDR2 is SVGIG in the germline V gene (reference sequence). The CDR3 DNA sequence: TGTGCCTGGGGACGAAGGGTCTCACCCCTCCACTTT. It translates to CAWGRRVSPLHF.

This chain uses TRBV30 with TRBJ2-2; D uncertain. This CDR3 is 15 amino acids long. The germline gives CDR1 GTSNPN, CDR2 SVGIG (reference sequence). V was clipped by 2 bases and J by 4 bases, with 14 bases between them. The CDR3, as DNA: TGTGCCTGGAGTAATCGTAGGTTGGGCACCGGGGAGCTGTTTTTT. Translating it yields CAWSNRRLGTGELFF. Using reference TRBV30 and TRBJ2-2 for the parts outside the CDR3, the full variable domain is SQTIHQWPATLVQPVGSPLSLECTVEGTSNPNLYWYRQAAGRGLQLLFYSVGIGQISSEVPQNLSASRPQDRQFILSSKKLLLSDSGFYLCAWSNRRLGTGELFFGEGSRLTVL.

The rearrangement uses TRBV11-2 and TRBJ1-5; 7 nucleotides match TRBD1. The germline V gene has CDR1 SGHAT and CDR2 FQNNGV. Germline trimming cut 5 bases from V and 0 bases from J; bases unmatched to any gene: 7. This CDR3 has 16 amino acids. The CDR3 loop reads CASSPGTVHSNQPQHF. The CDR3 DNA follows: TGTGCCAGCAGCCCCGGGACAGTTCATAGCAATCAGCCCCAGCATTTT. The full variable domain, completed using reference TRBV11-2 and TRBJ1-5, is EAGVAQSPRYKIIEKRQSVAFWCNPISGHATLYWYQQILGQGPKLLIQFQNNGVVDDSQLPKDRFSAERLKGVDSTLKIQPAKLEDSAVYLCASSPGTVHSNQPQHFGDGTRLSIL.

This chain uses TRBV4-2 with TRBJ2-5; 10 bases are shared with TRBD2. The CDR3 loop spans 15 amino acids. CDR1 is LGHNA and CDR2 is YNFKEQ in the germline V gene. V lost 4 bases, J lost 2 bases, and 4 bases stayed unmatched. The CDR3 loop reads CASSRKTSGQETQYF. The CDR3 region has the DNA TGTGCCAGCAGCCGAAAGACTAGCGGGCAAGAGACCCAGTACTTC.

This clone was detected a few times. The chain is built from TRBV5-1 and TRBJ1-1; D is undetermined. This CDR3 is 16 amino acids long. With 4 bases removed from V and 0 bases from J, the gap between germline ends came to 16 bases. Germline V gives CDR1 SGHRS, CDR2 YFSETQ. The CDR3 DNA follows: TGCGCCAGCAGCGATCCTGGGCCGACTATGAACACTGAAGCTTTCTTT. It encodes CASSDPGPTMNTEAFF.

The chain uses TRBV18 and TRBJ2-7; D is perhaps TRBD1 or TRBD2 (5 bases each). Germline V gene sequence: CDR1 KGHSH, CDR2 LQKENI. The CDR3 length is 12 residues. With 4 bases removed from V and 12 bases from J, the gap between germline ends came to 16 bases. CDR3 region: CASSLHLGESYF. The DNA of the CDR3 is TGTGCCAGCTCACTCCATCTGGGGGAATCGTACTTC. Full variable domain (remainder filled in from reference TRBV18 and TRBJ2-7): NAGVMQNPRHLVRRRGQEARLRCSPMKGHSHVYWYRQLPEEGLKFMVYLQKENIIDESGMPKERFSAEFPKEGPSILRIQQVVRGDSAAYFCASSLHLGESYFGPGTRLTVT.

The chain employs TRBV4-1 and TRBJ2-7, with D possibly TRBD1 on 5 matching bases. The V gene lost 4 bases and the J gene lost 3 bases, with 13 bases spanning the gap. CDR1 is MGHRA and CDR2 is YSYEKL in the germline V gene. The CDR3 is 14 amino acids. The CDR3 loop is CASSLYPDSYEQYF. CDR3 bases: TGCGCCAGCAGCCTCTACCCTGACAGCTACGAGCAGTACTTC.